The 14 T cell receptor beta chains below were found in one sample sequenced in a study of shared clonotypes between healthy human individuals. Naive CD8 cells lacked CD45RO, underwent positive selection for CCR7 and left out terminally differentiated effector memory CD45RA+ cells. Sequenced by immunoSEQ multiplex PCR; TCRdb stores in-frame clones only, minus some. Among about 2.1 million clones listed, about 92% were seen once. Sequenced material: naive CD8+ T cells from PBMCs. These receptors were collected from a man aged 18 to 35 in good health. Some clones in this sample may be carry-over from other donors' samples.

The chain joins TRBV7-8 to TRBJ2-1, with a weak D call TRBD1 (6 bases). V lost 5 bases and J lost 1, with 15 bases in between. This CDR3 region has 16 residues. The V gene's germline CDR1 is SGHVS and CDR2 FQNEAQ. CDR3 in amino acids: CASSIDRGGSYNEQFF. CDR3 bases: TGTGCCAGCAGCATCGACAGAGGGGGATCCTACAATGAGCAGTTCTTC.

This chain uses TRBV10-3 with TRBJ2-1; unclear D gene. The CDR3 contains 15 residues. Trimming removed 2 bases at V and 9 bases at J, with 17 bases between. Germline values: CDR1 ENHRY, CDR2 SYGVKD. The CDR3 sequence is CAISERGPPVGEQFF. CDR3 sequence (DNA): TGTGCCATCAGTGAGCGAGGCCCACCGGTAGGTGAGCAGTTCTTC.

This chain connects TRBV7-8 to TRBJ2-7, with unresolved D. The CDR3 runs 15 residues. V gave up 5 bases and J gave up 0 bases, with 14 bases separating them. The germline gives CDR1 SGHVS, CDR2 FQNEAQ. The CDR3 DNA follows: TGTGCCAGCAGCCCTCGTTTTGGGCTCTCCTACGAGCAGTACTTC. This translates into CASSPRFGLSYEQYF.

As concerns this clone: One end of the junction is discordant with germline, which a read error may explain. The V gene is TRBV15, the J gene TRBJ2-7, with D possibly being TRBD2 (5 bases). The CDR3 consists of 16 residues. CDR1 is LNHNV, CDR2 YYDKDF, per germline (reference sequence). The CDR3 here is CATSGERVASSYEQYF. DNA of the CDR3: TGTGCCACCAGCGGAGAACGGGTAGCGAGCTCCTACGAGCAGTACTTC.

This chain uses TRBV10-2 with TRBJ2-7; 9 positions agree with TRBD2. The CDR3 totals 18 residues. In germline, CDR1 is WSHSY, CDR2 SAAADI. The junction had 19 bases not matched to a gene; V was cut back by 6 bases and J by 4 bases. The CDR3 reads CASSPRPGAGGGKYEQYF. In nucleotides, the CDR3 is TGCGCCAGCAGCCCTCGCCCGGGAGCGGGAGGAGGAAAGTACGAGCAGTACTTC.

The chain carries TRBV27 and TRBJ1-2; 8 nucleotides align to TRBD1. With 6 bases clipped from V and 3 bases from J, the junction kept 9 bases outside the gene matches. Germline V CDR1 and CDR2: MNHEY, SMNVEV (reference sequence). The CDR3 runs 15 residues. CDR3 in DNA: TGTGCCAGCAGACCGAGAGGGACAGGACACTATGGCTACACCTTC. Translated, it gives CASRPRGTGHYGYTF.

The chain combines TRBV11-2 with TRBJ2-2; D is unclear. V was trimmed by 1 base and J by 10 bases, leaving 10 bases between them. The germline V gene has CDR1 SGHAT and CDR2 FQNNGV. The CDR3 runs to 13 residues. The CDR3 nucleotides read TGTGCCAGCAGCTTAGGTGCCTTGTCGGAGCTGTTTTTT. Residues: CASSLGALSELFF.

J is TRBJ2-5 and V is TRBV7-9; perhaps D is TRBD1 or TRBD2 (5 bases each). Germline CDR1 and CDR2: SEHNR and FQNEAQ (reference sequence). Trimming removed 3 bases at V and 3 bases at J, with 20 bases between. The CDR3 consists of 17 residues. In nucleotides, the CDR3 is TGTGCCAGCAGCTTTTTCGGGGACCTCCGTGTCAAAGAGACCCAGTACTTC. Translation gives CASSFFGDLRVKETQYF.

The genes are TRBV5-4 and TRBJ2-1; D may be TRBD2 (6 bases). V was shortened by 5 bases and J by 0 bases, with 18 bases between the two germline ends. Per the germline V gene, CDR1 is SGHNT and CDR2 is YYREEE (reference sequence). The CDR3 is 17 residues long. The CDR3 is CASRLETRESSYNEQFF. CDR3 sequence (DNA): TGTGCCAGCAGGCTCGAGACACGGGAGAGCTCCTACAATGAGCAGTTCTTC. The whole variable domain, remainder taken from reference TRBV5-4 and TRBJ2-1, is ETGVTQSPTHLIKTRGQQVTLRCSSQSGHNTVSWYQQALGQGPQFIFQYYREEENGRGNFPPRFSGLQFPNYSSELNVNALELDDSALYLCASRLETRESSYNEQFFGPGTRLTVL.

V gene TRBV28 combines with J gene TRBJ1-2, with TRBD1 as a possible D gene (6 bases). CDR3 length equals 15 residues. Germline CDR1 and CDR2: MDHEN and SYDVKM. The germline V and J ends were trimmed by 5 bases and 4 bases, with 17 bases remaining between them. The CDR3 protein is CASSPQGVGSYGYTF. The DNA for the CDR3 is TGTGCCAGCAGTCCACAGGGTGTTGGCAGCTATGGCTACACCTTC.

The chain combines TRBV27 with TRBJ2-3; D tentatively reads TRBD1 or TRBD2 (5 bases each). The V gene's germline CDR1 is MNHEY and CDR2 SMNVEV (reference sequence). V lost 7 bases and J 4 bases, leaving 15 bases between the germline ends. CDR3 length equals 14 residues. The DNA for the CDR3 is TGTGCCAGCACCTTGGGTGGGGGTTCAGATACGCAGTATTTT. The encoded protein is CASTLGGGSDTQYF.

The CDR3 region has the DNA TGTGCCAGCTCCGACAGGGGGCTAAAGACCCAGTACTTC. Protein product: CASSDRGLKTQYF. The chain uses TRBV27 and TRBJ2-5; the match to TRBD1 covers 10 bases. From germline, CDR1 is MNHEY and CDR2 SMNVEV (reference sequence). The CDR3 runs to 13 residues. J lost 6 bases, V lost 8 bases, and 6 bases had no gene match.

V usage is TRBV18 and J usage is TRBJ1-4; no reliable D call. CDR3 length: 12 amino acids. The germline V and J ends were trimmed by 4 bases and 7 bases, with 7 bases remaining between them. CDR1 and CDR2 (germline): KGHSH, LQKENI. The CDR3 protein is CASSQVGEKLFF. As DNA, the CDR3 is TGTGCCAGCTCACAGGTTGGTGAAAAACTGTTTTTT.

The chain carries TRBV27 and TRBJ1-4; a weak D match, TRBD1 (6 bases). Trimming cost V 3 bases and J 5 bases, with 13 bases left between them. The CDR3 is made up of 15 amino acids. CDR1 is MNHEY, CDR2 SMNVEV, per germline (reference sequence). The CDR3 sequence is CASSFDRNLNEKLFF. The CDR3 DNA is TGTGCCAGCAGTTTCGACAGGAACTTGAATGAAAAACTGTTTTTT.